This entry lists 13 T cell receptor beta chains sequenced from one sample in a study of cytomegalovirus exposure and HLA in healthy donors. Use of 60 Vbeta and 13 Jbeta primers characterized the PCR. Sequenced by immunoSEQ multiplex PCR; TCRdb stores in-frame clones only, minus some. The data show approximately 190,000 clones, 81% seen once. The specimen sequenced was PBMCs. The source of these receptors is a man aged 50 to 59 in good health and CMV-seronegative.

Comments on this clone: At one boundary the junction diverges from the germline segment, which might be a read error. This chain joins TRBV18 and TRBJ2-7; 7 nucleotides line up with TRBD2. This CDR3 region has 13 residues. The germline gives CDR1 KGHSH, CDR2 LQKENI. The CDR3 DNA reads TGTGCCAGCTCGCCACGGGGGGACTACGAGCAGTACTTC. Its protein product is CASSPRGDYEQYF.

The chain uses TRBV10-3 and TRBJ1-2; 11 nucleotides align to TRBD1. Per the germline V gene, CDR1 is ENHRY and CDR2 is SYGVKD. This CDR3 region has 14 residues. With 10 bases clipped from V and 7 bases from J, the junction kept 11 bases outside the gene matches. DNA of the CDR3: TGTGCCACCAGGACAGGGGGCGAAGAGGGTGGCTACACCTTC. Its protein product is CATRTGGEEGGYTF.

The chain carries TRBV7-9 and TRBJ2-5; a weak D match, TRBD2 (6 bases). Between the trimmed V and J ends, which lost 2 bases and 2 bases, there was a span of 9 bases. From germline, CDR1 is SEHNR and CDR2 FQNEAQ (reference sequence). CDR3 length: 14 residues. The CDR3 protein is CASSLWDSQETQYF. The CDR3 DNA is TGTGCCAGCAGCTTATGGGACTCGCAAGAGACCCAGTACTTC.

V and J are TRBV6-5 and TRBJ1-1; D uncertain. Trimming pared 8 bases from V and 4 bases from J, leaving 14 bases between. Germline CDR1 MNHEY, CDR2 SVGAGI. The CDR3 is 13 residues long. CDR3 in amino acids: CASGSYGGTEAFF. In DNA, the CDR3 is TGTGCCAGCGGCAGCTACGGAGGCACTGAAGCTTTCTTT.

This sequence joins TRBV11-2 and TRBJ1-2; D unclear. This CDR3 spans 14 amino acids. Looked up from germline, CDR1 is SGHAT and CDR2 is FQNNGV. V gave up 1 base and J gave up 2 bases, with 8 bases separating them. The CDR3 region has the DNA TGTGCCAGCAGCTTAGGGGCCAGGAACTATGGCTACACCTTC. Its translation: CASSLGARNYGYTF.

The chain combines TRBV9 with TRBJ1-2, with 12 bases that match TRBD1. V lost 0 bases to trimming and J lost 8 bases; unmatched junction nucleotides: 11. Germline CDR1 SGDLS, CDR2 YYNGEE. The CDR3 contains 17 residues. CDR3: CASSVGRDRGLSEGYTF. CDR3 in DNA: TGTGCCAGCAGCGTAGGTAGGGACAGGGGGCTTTCAGAGGGCTACACCTTC. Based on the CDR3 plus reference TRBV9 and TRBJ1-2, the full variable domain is DSGVTQTPKHLITATGQRVTLRCSPRSGDLSVYWYQQSLDQGLQFLIQYYNGEERAKGNILERFSAQQFPDLHSELNLSSLELGDSALYFCASSVGRDRGLSEGYTFGSGTRLTVV.

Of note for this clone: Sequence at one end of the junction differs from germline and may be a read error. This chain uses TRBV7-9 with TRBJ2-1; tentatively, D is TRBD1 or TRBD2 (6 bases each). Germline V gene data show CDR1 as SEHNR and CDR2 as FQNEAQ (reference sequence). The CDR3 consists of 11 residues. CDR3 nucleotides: TGTTCCAGCAGGGGCGGGGATGAGCAGTTCTTC. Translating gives CSSRGGDEQFF.

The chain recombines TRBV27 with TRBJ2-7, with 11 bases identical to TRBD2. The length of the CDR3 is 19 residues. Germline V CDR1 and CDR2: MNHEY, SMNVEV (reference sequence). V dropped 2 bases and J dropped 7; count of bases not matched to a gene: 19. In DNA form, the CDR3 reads TGTGCCAGCAGTTTAGAGAACAGGTTGACTAGCGGGGCCCTTCGGGAGCAGTACTTC. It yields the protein CASSLENRLTSGALREQYF.

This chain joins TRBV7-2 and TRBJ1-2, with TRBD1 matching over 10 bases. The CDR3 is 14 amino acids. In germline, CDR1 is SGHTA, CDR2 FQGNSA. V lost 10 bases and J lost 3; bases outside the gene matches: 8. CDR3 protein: CAILEDRGDYGYTF. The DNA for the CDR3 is TGTGCCATACTAGAGGACAGGGGGGACTATGGCTACACCTTC. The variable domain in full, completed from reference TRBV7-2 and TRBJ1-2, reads GAGVSQSPSNKVTEKGKDVELRCDPISGHTALYWYRQSLGQGLEFLIYFQGNSAPDKSGLPSDRFSAERTGGSVSTLTIQRTQQEDSAVYLCAILEDRGDYGYTFGSGTRLTVV.

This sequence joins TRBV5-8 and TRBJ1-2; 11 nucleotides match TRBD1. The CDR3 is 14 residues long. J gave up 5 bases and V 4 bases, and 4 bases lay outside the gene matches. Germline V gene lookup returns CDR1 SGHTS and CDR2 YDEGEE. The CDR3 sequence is CASSTGTGGYGYTF. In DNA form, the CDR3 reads TGTGCCAGCAGCACCGGGACAGGGGGTTATGGCTACACCTTC.

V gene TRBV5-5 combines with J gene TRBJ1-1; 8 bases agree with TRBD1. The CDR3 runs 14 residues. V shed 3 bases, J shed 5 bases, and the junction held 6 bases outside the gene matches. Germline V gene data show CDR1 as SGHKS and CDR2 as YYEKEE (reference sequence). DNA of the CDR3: TGTGCCAGCAGCTGGAGGACAGGGCCTACTGAAGCTTTCTTT. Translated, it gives CASSWRTGPTEAFF.

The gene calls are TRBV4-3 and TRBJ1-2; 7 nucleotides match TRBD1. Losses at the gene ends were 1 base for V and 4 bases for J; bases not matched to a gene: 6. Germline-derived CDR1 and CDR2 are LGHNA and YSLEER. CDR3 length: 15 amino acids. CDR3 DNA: TGCGCCAGCAGCCAAGTCGTCGCAGGGGGCTATGGCTACACCTTC. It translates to CASSQVVAGGYGYTF.

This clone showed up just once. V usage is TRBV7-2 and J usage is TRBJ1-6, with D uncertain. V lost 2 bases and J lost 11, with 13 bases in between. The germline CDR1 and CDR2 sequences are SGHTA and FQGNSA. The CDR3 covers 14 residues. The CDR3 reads CASSLLGSGAPLHF. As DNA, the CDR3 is TGTGCCAGCAGCTTATTGGGCAGTGGCGCACCCCTCCACTTT.